This T cell receptor beta chain was found in a study of CD8+CD57+ T cells in acquired aplastic anemia. Across the study: The sorted CD4+ and CD8+ cells yielded an average around 3.2 ug of DNA. Study-wide points: A set of 25 to 35 CD8+ CDR3 sequences was shared between patients and controls, and these sequences appeared highly expressed in patients.

As to this clonotype: Its specificity is not known.

The patients chosen for sequencing had shown expansion of CD8+CD57+ cells (detected by flow cytometry). Everyone among the patients had severe acquired aplastic anemia. Untreated patients provided the blood samples, with no therapy given before sampling. The template for TCR beta VDJ and CDR3 sequence profiling was genomic DNA. TCRdb used MiXCR to reprocess the reads, holding one entry per CDR3 protein. The sample lists 150,000 to 200,000 distinct CDR3 sequences, 40% to 55% seen once, with about 2.9% in the top ten. The sequenced sample was sorted CD4+, CD8+, or CD8+CD57+ T cells (not recorded which) from PBMCs. This TCR came from a human donor with aplastic anemia.

Here the CDR3 reads CATRGTGEGNGYTF. CDR3 nucleotides: TGTGCCACCAGAGGGACAGGGGAAGGAAATGGCTACACCTTC. The V call is TRBV2, the J call TRBJ1-2; TRBD1 agrees at 10 bases. The CDR3 loop spans 14 amino acids. Germline values: CDR1 SNHLY, CDR2 FYNNEI. Losses at the gene ends were 10 bases for V and 6 bases for J; bases not matched to a gene: 11.